This T cell receptor beta chain was sequenced in a study of T cells in Graves' hyperthyroidism and ophthalmopathy. At the level of the study: At the time of initial diagnosis and before any treatment, peripheral blood was collected.

Germline lookup yields CDR1 SNHLY and CDR2 FYNNEI. The ends lost 5 bases at V and 5 bases at J; junction bases unmatched: 19. This CDR3 region has 20 residues. This clonotype occurred many times. The target antigen is unknown. Every diagnosis used clinical symptoms, serum thyroxine and TRAb, thyroid ultrasound and orbital computed tomography. TCR beta CDR3 regions were amplified from RNA. HTBI primers were employed in a first-round RT-PCR of the TCR CDR3. TCRdb reprocessed the multiplex PCR reads with MiXCR, giving one entry per CDR3 protein. The sample carries about 640,000 distinct CDR3 sequences, about 14% recorded once. Study observations and caveats: Ophthalmopathy, which appeared later, was predicted by the model a median roughly 6.5 months before onset.

The source of this sequence is a woman between 50 and 59 years old with Graves' ophthalmopathy. The specimen sequenced was blood. The V and J genes are TRBV2 and TRBJ2-3, with 13 positions matching TRBD2. Here the CDR3 reads CASSSRSGAFRTSGGDTQYF. In DNA form, the CDR3 reads TGTGCCAGCAGTTCCCGATCGGGTGCGTTTAGGACTAGCGGGGGAGATACGCAGTATTTT.